These 32 T cell receptor beta chains were sequenced from one sample in a study of beta chain features in type 1 diabetes. Expressed TCRB transcripts were sequenced because the isolated RNA had all been reverse transcribed beforehand. Clones were sequenced by immunoSEQ multiplex PCR, and TCRdb holds only the in-frame ones, with some missing. The table includes about 620,000 clones, roughly 16% detected once. Sequences were obtained from naive CD4+ T cells from blood. The receptors here all came from a young man in good health.

This clone was seen more than once but under ten times. The J gene is TRBJ1-3, the V gene TRBV10-3, with D possibly TRBD1 on 5 matching bases. The CDR3 spans 15 residues. CDR1 is ENHRY and CDR2 is SYGVKD in the germline V gene. Deletions cut 4 bases from V and 0 bases from J, with 10 bases between. In nucleotides, the CDR3 is TGTGCCATCAGTGTGGCAGGGTTCTCTGGAAACACCATATATTTT. Protein product: CAISVAGFSGNTIYF.

CDR3 region: CSVPGGGISNQPQHF. The CDR3, as DNA: TGCAGCGTCCCCGGAGGGGGCATAAGCAATCAGCCCCAGCATTTT. The V and J genes are TRBV29-1 and TRBJ1-5; the match to TRBD1 covers 7 bases. This CDR3 spans 15 amino acids. CDR1 and CDR2 from the germline V gene are SQVTM and ANQGSEA. V was clipped by 6 bases and J by 1 base; unmatched bases: 9.

The chain uses TRBV7-9 and TRBJ1-6, with D unclear. Trimming cost V 5 bases and J 4 bases, with 15 bases left between them. The CDR3 contains 16 residues. CDR1 SEHNR and CDR2 FQNEAQ come from the germline V gene (reference sequence). The CDR3 reads CASSEKRQVYNSPLHF. In DNA form, the CDR3 reads TGTGCCAGCAGCGAGAAGAGGCAGGTTTATAATTCACCCCTCCACTTT.

In the case of this clone: This same CDR3 is encoded by further DNA sequences in the sample. CDR3 nucleotide sequence: TGCGCCAGCAGCTTGGCATTGGGGTTGAACACTGAAGCTTTCTTT. Translation: CASSLALGLNTEAFF. The chain uses TRBV5-1 and TRBJ1-1, with D uncertain. Trimming cost V 0 bases and J 0 bases, with 9 bases left between them. The germline gives CDR1 SGHRS, CDR2 YFSETQ. This CDR3 has 15 amino acids.

This clone was detected only a few times. This rearrangement joins TRBV28 to TRBJ2-7; D is possibly TRBD1 (6 bases). The CDR3 loop spans 13 amino acids. Germline V gives CDR1 MDHEN, CDR2 SYDVKM. Trimming left V 6 bases short and J 2 bases short, with 11 bases between. In DNA form, the CDR3 reads TGTGCCAGCAGCCTGGGACACGCCTACGAGCAGTACTTC. It encodes CASSLGHAYEQYF.

This clone appeared a few times. This chain links TRBV6-6 with TRBJ1-5; D might be TRBD1 (5 bases). V lost 4 bases and J 3 bases, leaving 7 bases between the germline ends. The CDR3 runs to 13 residues. Germline CDR1 is MNHNY and CDR2 is SVGAGI (reference sequence). CDR3 residues: CASSSRDNQPQHF. The CDR3, as DNA: TGTGCCAGCAGTTCCAGGGACAATCAGCCCCAGCATTTT.

This clone has just a few counts. This chain uses TRBV7-9 with TRBJ1-4; the match to TRBD1 covers 7 bases. Germline V gives CDR1 SEHNR, CDR2 FQNEAQ (reference sequence). With 3 bases clipped from V and 5 bases from J, the junction kept 9 bases outside the gene matches. The CDR3 consists of 16 residues. The CDR3 reads CASSFGATGKNEKLFF. CDR3 nucleotide sequence: TGTGCCAGCAGCTTCGGAGCGACAGGGAAGAATGAAAAACTGTTTTTT.

This clone was observed a few times. This chain uses TRBV6-5 with TRBJ2-7, with D tentatively TRBD1 (6 bases). Per the germline V gene, CDR1 is MNHEY and CDR2 is SVGAGI. Trimming took off 8 bases at V and 4 bases at J, with 12 bases between the two ends. There are 12 residues in the CDR3. CDR3 region: CASQGRRYEQYF. CDR3 nucleotide sequence: TGTGCCAGCCAGGGGCGTAGGTACGAGCAGTACTTC.

Regarding this clone: Other DNA sequences from this sample encode an identical CDR3 as well. This chain uses TRBV6-5 with TRBJ2-3; D gene uncertain. The CDR3 is made up of 14 amino acids. Germline V CDR1 and CDR2: MNHEY, SVGAGI. V lost 4 bases and J 0 bases, leaving 8 bases between the germline ends. As DNA, the CDR3 is TGTGCCAGCAGTTCCCGCCGGAGCACAGATACGCAGTATTTT. Its protein product is CASSSRRSTDTQYF.

This clone was detected a few times. This chain uses TRBV7-6 with TRBJ2-5, with 7 bases that match TRBD1. The CDR3 contains 16 residues. Germline lookup yields CDR1 SGHVS and CDR2 FNYEAQ. V shed 1 base, J shed 4 bases, and the junction held 9 bases outside the gene matches. The CDR3 nucleotides read TGTGCCAGCAGCTTAGATGGAAGGGGGCGCTCAGAGACCCAGTACTTC. The encoded protein is CASSLDGRGRSETQYF.

This clone occurred a few times. This sequence joins TRBV28 and TRBJ1-4; TRBD1 is a possible D gene (6 bases). This CDR3 comprises 15 residues. The germline CDR1 and CDR2 sequences are MDHEN and SYDVKM. Trimming cost V 4 bases and J 8 bases, with 17 bases left between them. Here the CDR3 reads CASSSSLGAGEKLFF. In DNA, the CDR3 is TGTGCCAGCAGTTCCAGTTTGGGGGCAGGAGAAAAACTGTTTTTT. Full variable domain (outside the CDR3, taken from reference TRBV28 and TRBJ1-4): DVKVTQSSRYLVKRTGEKVFLECVQDMDHENMFWYRQDPGLGLRLIYFSYDVKMKEKGDIPEGYSVSREKKERFSLILESASTNQTSMYLCASSSSLGAGEKLFFGSGTQLSVL.

Concerning this clone: In the same sample, other DNA sequences code for this CDR3. The chain couples TRBV6-5 to TRBJ2-3; TRBD2 matches 10 bases. From germline, CDR1 is MNHEY and CDR2 SVGAGI. V trimming: 2 bases; J trimming: 3 bases; junction bases outside the gene matches: 2. CDR3 length: 15 amino acids. The CDR3, as DNA: TGTGCCAGCAGTTACCGTAGCGGGAGGACAGATACGCAGTATTTT. Residues: CASSYRSGRTDTQYF.

This clone was seen a few times. This chain links TRBV6-1 with TRBJ2-7; D is perhaps TRBD1 (6 bases). The CDR3 runs to 14 residues. V dropped 4 bases and J dropped 3 bases, with 13 bases sitting between them. Germline V gives CDR1 MNHNS, CDR2 SASEGT. CDR3: CASSGQTGVYEQYF. In DNA form, the CDR3 reads TGTGCCAGCAGTGGCCAGACAGGAGTCTACGAGCAGTACTTC.

In this sample, this clone turned up a few times. The J gene is TRBJ1-1, the V gene TRBV19; the D gene is possibly TRBD1 (5 bases). Germline CDR1 and CDR2: LNHDA and SQIVND (reference sequence). The V end was cut by 9 bases, the J end by 0 bases, with 20 bases between. The CDR3 is 16 amino acids. CDR3 protein: CASRGGTENMNTEAFF. As DNA, the CDR3 is TGTGCCAGCCGAGGAGGGACCGAAAACATGAACACTGAAGCTTTCTTT.

Concerning this clone itself: No DNA is shown, since the ends of the CDR3 on it are uncertain; the CDR3 is the one TCRdb lists. CDR3 in amino acids: CASSFGPGQFF. The chain couples TRBV28 to TRBJ2-1. Germline V gives CDR1 MDHEN, CDR2 SYDVKM. The CDR3 is 11 residues long, ends included.

V is TRBV7-9 and J is TRBJ1-4, with D possibly being TRBD1 (5 bases). Trimming removed 5 bases at V and 8 bases at J, with 15 bases between. Germline V CDR1 and CDR2: SEHNR, FQNEAQ (reference sequence). The CDR3 is 14 residues long. CDR3 protein: CASSPGWSSEKLFF. CDR3 nucleotide sequence: TGTGCCAGCAGCCCAGGGTGGAGTTCGGAAAAACTGTTTTTT.

This clone has just a few counts. The V gene is TRBV7-2, the J gene TRBJ2-3; D is undetermined. From germline, CDR1 is SGHTA and CDR2 FQGNSA. The CDR3 runs to 11 residues. V was cut by 5 bases and J by 8 bases, with 8 bases left in between. The CDR3 nucleotides read TGTGCCAGCAGCCCCGACGTTACGCAGTATTTT. Protein: CASSPDVTQYF.

This clone was recorded a few times. The CDR3 is CASIGLAGLSYNEQFF. CDR3 bases: TGCGCCAGCATCGGACTAGCGGGGCTCTCCTACAATGAGCAGTTCTTC. The rearrangement links TRBV5-1 to TRBJ2-1; 12 bases are shared with TRBD2. The CDR3 is 16 amino acids. After removal of 6 bases from V and 0 bases from J, the junction contained 4 bases not matched to a gene. The V gene's germline CDR1 is SGHRS and CDR2 YFSETQ. Drawing the rest from reference TRBV5-1 and TRBJ2-1, the complete variable domain is KAGVTQTPRYLIKTRGQQVTLSCSPISGHRSVSWYQQTPGQGLQFLFEYFSETQRNKGNFPGRFSGRQFSNSRSEMNVSTLELGDSALYLCASIGLAGLSYNEQFFGPGTRLTVL.

CDR3: CASSPDHKRFLTEAFF. The CDR3 coding sequence is TGTGCCAGCAGCCCCGACCATAAGAGATTTTTGACTGAAGCTTTCTTT. The gene calls are TRBV9 and TRBJ1-1; D uncertain. The CDR3 is 16 residues long. V dropped 4 bases and J dropped 5 bases, with 21 bases sitting between them. Germline V gene sequence: CDR1 SGDLS, CDR2 YYNGEE.

This clone was picked up a small number of times. Written as DNA, the CDR3 is TGTGCCAGCAGTCCAGGGGGCGCGGGGACTGAAGCTTTCTTT. Translation gives CASSPGGAGTEAFF. The rearrangement links TRBV28 to TRBJ1-1, with 8 nucleotides matching TRBD1. The trim removed 5 bases at V and 5 bases at J, leaving 7 bases unmatched. The CDR3 totals 14 residues. The germline gives CDR1 MDHEN, CDR2 SYDVKM.

The chain has TRBV5-1 and TRBJ2-6; TRBD1 aligns across 9 bases. Germline loops: CDR1 SGHRS, CDR2 YFSETQ. The V and J ends lost 0 bases and 3 bases, in that order; junction bases with no gene match: 1. The CDR3 has 16 residues. CDR3 protein: CASSLEGQGGANVLTF. CDR3 nucleotides: TGCGCCAGCAGCTTGGAGGGACAGGGTGGGGCCAACGTCCTGACTTTC. Using reference TRBV5-1 and TRBJ2-6 for the parts outside the CDR3, the full variable domain is KAGVTQTPRYLIKTRGQQVTLSCSPISGHRSVSWYQQTPGQGLQFLFEYFSETQRNKGNFPGRFSGRQFSNSRSEMNVSTLELGDSALYLCASSLEGQGGANVLTFGAGSRLTVL.

The chain recombines TRBV4-3 with TRBJ1-5; TRBD1 is a possible D gene (6 bases). Trimming removed 1 base at V and 7 bases at J, with 17 bases between. This CDR3 contains 16 residues. Looked up from germline, CDR1 is LGHNA and CDR2 is YSLEER. This chain's CDR3 is CASSQGLRGVGQPQHF. The CDR3 DNA reads as TGCGCCAGCAGCCAAGGATTAAGGGGGGTGGGGCAGCCCCAGCATTTT.

The V gene is TRBV7-9, the J gene TRBJ2-2, with D possibly being TRBD1 (5 bases). Trimming pared 6 bases from V and 4 bases from J, leaving 15 bases between. The CDR3 is made up of 15 amino acids. Per the germline V gene, CDR1 is SEHNR and CDR2 is FQNEAQ (reference sequence). The CDR3 DNA follows: TGTGCCAGCAGTTCAGCCAGGGTTCGCACCGGGGAGCTGTTTTTT. Residues: CASSSARVRTGELFF.

CDR3 sequence: CASSTSQGNEQFF. The CDR3 coding sequence is TGTGCCAGCAGCACTTCGCAGGGAAATGAGCAGTTCTTC. This rearrangement joins TRBV4-2 to TRBJ2-1; D is possibly TRBD1 (5 bases). The germline V and J ends were trimmed by 5 bases and 7 bases, with 12 bases remaining between them. This CDR3 has 13 amino acids. Germline loops: CDR1 LGHNA, CDR2 YNFKEQ.

The genes are TRBV29-1 and TRBJ1-6; D gene ambiguous. Germline CDR1 SQVTM, CDR2 ANQGSEA. The V gene lost 2 bases and the J gene lost 8 bases, with 7 bases spanning the gap. The CDR3 has 12 residues. The CDR3 DNA sequence: TGCAGCGTTGAATTACGGCATTCACCCCTCCACTTT. This codes for CSVELRHSPLHF.

This clone was seen only a few times. The J gene is TRBJ2-3, the V gene TRBV4-1; TRBD2 matches at 10 bases. CDR3 length equals 16 residues. The V gene's germline CDR1 is MGHRA and CDR2 YSYEKL. With V trimmed by 3 bases and J by 3 bases, 6 bases remained unmatched. The CDR3 loop is CASSHGVAGGTDTQYF. Written as DNA, the CDR3 is TGCGCCAGCAGCCACGGGGTAGCGGGAGGTACAGATACGCAGTATTTT.

This clone was seen a handful of times. The chain employs TRBV7-2 and TRBJ2-7; TRBD1 aligns across 8 bases. With 1 base clipped from V and 2 bases from J, the junction kept 7 bases outside the gene matches. The CDR3 runs 16 residues. The germline V gene has CDR1 SGHTA and CDR2 FQGNSA. CDR3 protein: CASSLDVDRVPYEQYF. The CDR3 DNA reads TGTGCCAGCAGCTTAGATGTGGACAGGGTCCCCTACGAGCAGTACTTC.

This clone was observed a handful of times. This chain links TRBV20-1 with TRBJ2-5; D gene uncertain. This CDR3 has 11 residues. From germline, CDR1 is DFQATT and CDR2 SNEGSKA (reference sequence). The V gene lost 2 bases and the J gene lost 7 bases, with 8 bases spanning the gap. CDR3 nucleotide sequence: TGCAGTGCTAGACCCGGGTCGACCCAGTACTTC. It is translated as CSARPGSTQYF.

In its sample, this clone was seen a few times. The chain recombines TRBV4-3 with TRBJ1-4, with D possibly being TRBD1 (6 bases). From germline, CDR1 is LGHNA and CDR2 YSLEER. This CDR3 contains 18 residues. V shed 3 bases and J shed 5 bases, with 22 bases lying between them. Here the CDR3 reads CASSQGLFRGRVNEKLFF. CDR3 nucleotides: TGCGCCAGCAGCCAGGGTTTATTCAGGGGCCGGGTAAATGAAAAACTGTTTTTT.

This clone occurred a few times. This chain uses TRBV5-1 with TRBJ2-7; 9 nucleotides agree with TRBD1. This CDR3 is 14 amino acids long. Germline loops: CDR1 SGHRS, CDR2 YFSETQ. V was clipped by 4 bases and J by 3 bases; unmatched bases: 5. DNA for the CDR3: TGCGCCAGCAGCCGTTTGACAGGGGGCTACGAGCAGTACTTC. It codes for CASSRLTGGYEQYF.

V is TRBV19 and J is TRBJ2-7, with D tentatively TRBD1 (6 bases). This CDR3 region has 15 residues. From germline, CDR1 is LNHDA and CDR2 SQIVND (reference sequence). V lost 5 bases and J 1 base, leaving 15 bases between the germline ends. CDR3 nucleotide sequence: TGTGCCAGTAGTTTTGCCGGGACACTTTCCTACGAGCAGTACTTC. Translated, it gives CASSFAGTLSYEQYF.

The CDR3 sequence is CASSGGRTGARPYEQYF. The CDR3 coding sequence is TGTGCCAGCAGCGGAGGGAGGACAGGTGCTAGACCCTACGAGCAGTACTTC. The chain employs TRBV5-4 and TRBJ2-7; D might be TRBD1 (7 bases). The germline V gene has CDR1 SGHNT and CDR2 YYREEE (reference sequence). V lost 4 bases and J lost 2, with 22 bases in between. CDR3 length: 17 residues.